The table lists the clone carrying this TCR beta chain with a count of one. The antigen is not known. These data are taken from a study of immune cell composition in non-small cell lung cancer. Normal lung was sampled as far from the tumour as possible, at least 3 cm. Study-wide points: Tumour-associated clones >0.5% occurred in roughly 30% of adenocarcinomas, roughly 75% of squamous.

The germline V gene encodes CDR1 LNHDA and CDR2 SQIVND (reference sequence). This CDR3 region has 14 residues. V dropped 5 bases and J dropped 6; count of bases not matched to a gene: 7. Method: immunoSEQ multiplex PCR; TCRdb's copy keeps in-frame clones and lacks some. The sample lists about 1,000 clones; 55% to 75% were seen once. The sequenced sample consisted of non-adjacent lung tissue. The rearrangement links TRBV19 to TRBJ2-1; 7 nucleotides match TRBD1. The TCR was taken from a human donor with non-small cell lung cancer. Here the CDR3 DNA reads TGTGCCAGTAGTTTGACAGGGATGGGCAATGAGCAGTTCTTC. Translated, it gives CASSLTGMGNEQFF.